What follows is one T cell receptor beta chain and its context. The data originate from a study of T cell responses to AZD1222 COVID-19 vaccine. Sequenced by immunoSEQ multiplex PCR; TCRdb stores in-frame clones only, minus some. The repertoire holds 100,000 to 150,000 clones, with approximately 89% as singletons. Per the germline V gene, CDR1 is SGHVS and CDR2 is FNYEAQ. CDR3 length: 14 residues. Trimming took off 4 bases at V and 4 bases at J, with 13 bases between the two ends. The chain uses TRBV7-6 and TRBJ1-2; tentatively, D is TRBD1 (5 bases). The source is an adult in good health. The sample here was peripheral blood, taken on day 0 of AZD1222 vaccination. The chain's CDR3 is CASSSKAGGYGYTF. CDR3 sequence (DNA): TGTGCCAGCAGCTCGAAGGCGGGGGGCTATGGCTACACCTTC.